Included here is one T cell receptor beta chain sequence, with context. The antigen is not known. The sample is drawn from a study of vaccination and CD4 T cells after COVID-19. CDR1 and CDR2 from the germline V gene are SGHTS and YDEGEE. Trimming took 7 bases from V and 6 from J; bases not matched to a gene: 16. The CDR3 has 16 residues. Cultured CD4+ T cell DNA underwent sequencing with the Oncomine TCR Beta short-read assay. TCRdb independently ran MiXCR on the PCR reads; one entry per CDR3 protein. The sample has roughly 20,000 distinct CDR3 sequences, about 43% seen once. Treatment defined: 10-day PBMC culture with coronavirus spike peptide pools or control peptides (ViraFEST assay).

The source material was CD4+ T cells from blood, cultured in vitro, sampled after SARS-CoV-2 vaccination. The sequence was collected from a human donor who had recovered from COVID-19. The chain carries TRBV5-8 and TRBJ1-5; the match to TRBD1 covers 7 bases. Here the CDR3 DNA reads TGTGCCAGCGGACCCCGATTGACAGGGCTTGGTCAGCCCCAGCATTTT. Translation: CASGPRLTGLGQPQHF. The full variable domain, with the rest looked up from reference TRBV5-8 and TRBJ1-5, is EAGVTQSPTHLIKTRGQQATLRCSPISGHTSVYWYQQALGLGLQFLLWYDEGEERNRGNFPPRFSGRQFPNYSSELNVNALELEDSALYLCASGPRLTGLGQPQHFGDGTRLSIL.